This T cell receptor beta chain was identified during a study of blood T cells in healthy people across ages. The CDR3 spans 15 residues. V was pared by 3 bases and J by 0 bases, with 2 bases of the junction left unmatched. The germline CDR1 and CDR2 sequences are SGDLS and YYNGEE. Alongside a J-beta primer mix, a sample-barcoded 5' primer served in a second PCR lasting about 7 to 11 cycles. TCRdb independently ran MiXCR on the 5' RACE reads; one entry per CDR3 protein. The sample has around 790,000 distinct CDR3 sequences; under 55% are singletons. This sequence joins TRBV9 and TRBJ2-2, with 7 positions matching TRBD1. The source material was blood. The clonotype was recovered from a man aged 55-75 years in good health. This chain's CDR3 is CASSDRGTNTGELFF. DNA for the CDR3: TGTGCCAGCAGCGACAGGGGAACGAACACCGGGGAGCTGTTTTTT.